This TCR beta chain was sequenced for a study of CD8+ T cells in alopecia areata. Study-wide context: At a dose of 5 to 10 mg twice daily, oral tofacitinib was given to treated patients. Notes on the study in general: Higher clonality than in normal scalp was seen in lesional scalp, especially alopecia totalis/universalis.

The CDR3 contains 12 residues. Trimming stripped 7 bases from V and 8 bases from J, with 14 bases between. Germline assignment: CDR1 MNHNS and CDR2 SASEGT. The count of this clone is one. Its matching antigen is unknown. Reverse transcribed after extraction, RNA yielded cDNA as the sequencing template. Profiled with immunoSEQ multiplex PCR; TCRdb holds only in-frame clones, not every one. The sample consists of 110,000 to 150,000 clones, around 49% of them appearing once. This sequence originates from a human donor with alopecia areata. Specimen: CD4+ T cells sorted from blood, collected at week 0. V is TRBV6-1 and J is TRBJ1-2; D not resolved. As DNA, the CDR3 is TGTGCCAGCATCGGGTCATCGGGAGGCTACACCTTC. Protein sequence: CASIGSSGGYTF.